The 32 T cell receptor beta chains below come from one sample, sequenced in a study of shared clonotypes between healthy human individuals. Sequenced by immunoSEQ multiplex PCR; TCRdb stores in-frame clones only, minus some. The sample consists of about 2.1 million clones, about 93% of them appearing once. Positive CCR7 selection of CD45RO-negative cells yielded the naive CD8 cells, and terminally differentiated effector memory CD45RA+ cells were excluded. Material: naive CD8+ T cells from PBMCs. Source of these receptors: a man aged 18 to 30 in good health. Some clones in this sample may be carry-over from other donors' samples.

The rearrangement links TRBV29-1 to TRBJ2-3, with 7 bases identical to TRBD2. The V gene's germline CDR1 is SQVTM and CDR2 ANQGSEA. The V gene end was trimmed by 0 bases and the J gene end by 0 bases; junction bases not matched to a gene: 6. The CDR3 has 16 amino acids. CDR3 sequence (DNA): TGCAGCGTTGAAGATCGGGGGACTACTAGCACAGATACGCAGTATTTT. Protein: CSVEDRGTTSTDTQYF.

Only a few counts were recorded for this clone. The CDR3 nucleotides are TGCGCCAGCAGCCAAGTGGGGCCCGGGGAGCCCCAGCATTTT. This encodes CASSQVGPGEPQHF. The rearrangement links TRBV4-1 to TRBJ1-5; maybe TRBD1 (5 bases). Deletions cut 1 base from V and 8 bases from J, with 12 bases between. Germline assignment: CDR1 MGHRA and CDR2 YSYEKL. The CDR3 is made up of 14 amino acids.

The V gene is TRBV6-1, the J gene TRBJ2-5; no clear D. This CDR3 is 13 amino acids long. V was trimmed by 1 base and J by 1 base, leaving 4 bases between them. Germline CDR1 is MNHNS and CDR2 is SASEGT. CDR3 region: CASSEGVQETQYF. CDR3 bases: TGTGCCAGCAGTGAAGGGGTCCAAGAGACCCAGTACTTC.

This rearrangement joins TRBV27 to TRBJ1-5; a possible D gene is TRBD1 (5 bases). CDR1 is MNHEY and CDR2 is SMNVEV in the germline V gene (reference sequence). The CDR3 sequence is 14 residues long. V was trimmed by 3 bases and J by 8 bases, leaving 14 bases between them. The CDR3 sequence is CASSFVGAGEPQHF. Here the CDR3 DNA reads TGTGCCAGCAGTTTTGTAGGGGCGGGAGAGCCCCAGCATTTT.

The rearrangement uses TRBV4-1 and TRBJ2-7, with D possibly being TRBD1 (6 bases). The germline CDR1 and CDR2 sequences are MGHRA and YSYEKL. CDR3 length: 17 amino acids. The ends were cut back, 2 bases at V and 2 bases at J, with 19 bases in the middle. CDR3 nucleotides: TGCGCCAGCAGCCAATCGACTTCAGGGGTGGTGACCTACGAGCAGTACTTC. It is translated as CASSQSTSGVVTYEQYF.

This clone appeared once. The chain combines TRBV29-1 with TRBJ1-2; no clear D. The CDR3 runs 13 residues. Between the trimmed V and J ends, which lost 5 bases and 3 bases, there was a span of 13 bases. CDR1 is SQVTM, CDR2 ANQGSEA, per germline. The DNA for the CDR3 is TGCAGCGTTTCTCCCCAAGGCTACTATGGCTACACCTTC. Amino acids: CSVSPQGYYGYTF.

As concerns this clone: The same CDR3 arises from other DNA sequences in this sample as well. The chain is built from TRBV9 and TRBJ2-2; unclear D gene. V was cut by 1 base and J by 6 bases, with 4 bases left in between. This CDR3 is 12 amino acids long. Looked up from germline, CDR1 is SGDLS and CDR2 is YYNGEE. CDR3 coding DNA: TGTGCCAGCAGCGTAAGGGCCGGGGAGCTGTTTTTT. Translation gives CASSVRAGELFF.

The CDR3 sequence: CASSLDREPPSYNEQFF. The DNA of the CDR3 is TGTGCCAGCAGCTTGGATAGAGAACCCCCCTCCTACAATGAGCAGTTCTTC. V and J are TRBV5-8 and TRBJ2-1; D is undetermined. CDR1 and CDR2 (germline): SGHTS, YDEGEE. This CDR3 comprises 17 residues. Trimming left V 0 bases short and J 0 bases short, with 13 bases between.

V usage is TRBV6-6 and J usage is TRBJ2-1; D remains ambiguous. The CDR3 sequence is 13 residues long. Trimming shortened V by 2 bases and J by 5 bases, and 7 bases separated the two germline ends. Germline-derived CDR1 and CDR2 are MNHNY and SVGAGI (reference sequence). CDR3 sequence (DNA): TGTGCCAGCAGTTACCTCACCCACAATGAGCAGTTCTTC. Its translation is CASSYLTHNEQFF.

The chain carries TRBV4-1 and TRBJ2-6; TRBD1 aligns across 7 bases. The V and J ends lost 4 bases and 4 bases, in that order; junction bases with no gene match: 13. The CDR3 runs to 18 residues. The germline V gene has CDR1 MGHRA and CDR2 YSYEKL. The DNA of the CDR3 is TGCGCCAGCAGCCCAAGACAGGGCTCCAGTCCCGGGGCCAACGTCCTGACTTTC. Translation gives CASSPRQGSSPGANVLTF.

The DNA of the CDR3 is TGTGCCAGCTCCCTCCTCGCCGGCGATGAGCAGTTCTTC. Residues: CASSLLAGDEQFF. The chain joins TRBV18 to TRBJ2-1, with D hard to call. The length of the CDR3 is 13 residues. Looked up from germline, CDR1 is KGHSH and CDR2 is LQKENI. Trimming cost V 6 bases and J 8 bases, with 14 bases left between them.

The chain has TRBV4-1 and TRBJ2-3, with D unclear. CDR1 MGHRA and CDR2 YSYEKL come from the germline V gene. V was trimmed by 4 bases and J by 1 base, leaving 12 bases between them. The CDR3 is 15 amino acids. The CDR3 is CASSRGVVGTDTQYF. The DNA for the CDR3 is TGCGCCAGCAGCCGGGGTGTGGTCGGCACAGATACGCAGTATTTT.

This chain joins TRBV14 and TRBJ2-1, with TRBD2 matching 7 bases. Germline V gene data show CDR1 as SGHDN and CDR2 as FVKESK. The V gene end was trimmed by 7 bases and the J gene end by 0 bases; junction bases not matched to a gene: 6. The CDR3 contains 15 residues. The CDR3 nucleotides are TGTGCCAGCACCTTAGTAGCGGGCTCCTACAATGAGCAGTTCTTC. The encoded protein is CASTLVAGSYNEQFF.

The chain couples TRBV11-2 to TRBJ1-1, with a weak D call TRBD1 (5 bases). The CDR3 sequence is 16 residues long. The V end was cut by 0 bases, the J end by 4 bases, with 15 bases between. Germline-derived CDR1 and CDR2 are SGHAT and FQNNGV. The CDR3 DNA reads TGTGCCAGCAGCTTAGATCTTGGGTGGGGGAGCACTGAAGCTTTCTTT. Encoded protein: CASSLDLGWGSTEAFF.

The CDR3 protein is CASSAWGSTGELFF. The DNA for the CDR3 is TGTGCCAGCAGTGCATGGGGGTCCACCGGGGAGCTGTTTTTT. V and J are TRBV27 and TRBJ2-2; D possibly uses TRBD1 or TRBD2 (5 bases each). Trimming removed 5 bases at V and 4 bases at J, with 11 bases between. Germline CDR1 and CDR2: MNHEY and SMNVEV (reference sequence). The CDR3 spans 14 residues.

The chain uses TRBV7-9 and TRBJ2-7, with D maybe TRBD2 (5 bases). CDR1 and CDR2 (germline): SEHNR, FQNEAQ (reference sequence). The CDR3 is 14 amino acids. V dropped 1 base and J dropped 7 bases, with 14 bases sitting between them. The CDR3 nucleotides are TGTGCCAGCAGCTTAGTCTCGGGATTAGGGGAGCAGTACTTC. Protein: CASSLVSGLGEQYF.

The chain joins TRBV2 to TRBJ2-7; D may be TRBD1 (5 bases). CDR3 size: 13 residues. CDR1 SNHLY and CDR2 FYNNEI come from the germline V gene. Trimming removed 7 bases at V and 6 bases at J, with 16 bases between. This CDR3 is CASNAGIVLEQYF. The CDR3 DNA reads TGTGCCAGCAACGCAGGGATCGTGCTCGAGCAGTACTTC.

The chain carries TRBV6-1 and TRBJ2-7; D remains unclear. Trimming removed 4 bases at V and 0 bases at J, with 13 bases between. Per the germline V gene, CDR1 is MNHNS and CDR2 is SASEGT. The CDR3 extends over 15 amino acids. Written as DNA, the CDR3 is TGTGCCAGCAGTGCGGTGGGAATCGGCTCCTACGAGCAGTACTTC. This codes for CASSAVGIGSYEQYF.

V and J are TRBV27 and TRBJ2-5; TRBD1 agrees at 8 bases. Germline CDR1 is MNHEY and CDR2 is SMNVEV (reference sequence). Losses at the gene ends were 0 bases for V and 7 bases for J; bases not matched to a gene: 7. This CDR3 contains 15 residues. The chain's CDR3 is CASSLSRGQIGTQYF. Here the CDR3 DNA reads TGTGCCAGCAGTTTATCCAGGGGGCAGATTGGGACCCAGTACTTC.

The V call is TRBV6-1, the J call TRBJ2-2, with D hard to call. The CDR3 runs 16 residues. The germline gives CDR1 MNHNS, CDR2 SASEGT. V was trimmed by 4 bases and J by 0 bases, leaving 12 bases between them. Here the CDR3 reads CASSARAISNTGELFF. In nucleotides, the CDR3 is TGTGCCAGCAGTGCTAGGGCGATATCGAACACCGGGGAGCTGTTTTTT.

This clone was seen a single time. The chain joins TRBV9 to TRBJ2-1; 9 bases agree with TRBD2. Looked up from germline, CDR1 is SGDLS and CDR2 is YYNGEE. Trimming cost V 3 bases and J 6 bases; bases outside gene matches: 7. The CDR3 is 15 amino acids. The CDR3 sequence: CASSGSGLASNEQFF. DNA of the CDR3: TGTGCCAGCAGCGGGTCGGGACTAGCTTCCAATGAGCAGTTCTTC.

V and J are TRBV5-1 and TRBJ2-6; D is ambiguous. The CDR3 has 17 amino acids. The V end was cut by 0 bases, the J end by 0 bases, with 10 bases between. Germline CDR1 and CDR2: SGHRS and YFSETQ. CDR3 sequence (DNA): TGCGCCAGCAGCTTGGCCGCAGAACCCTCTGGGGCCAACGTCCTGACTTTC. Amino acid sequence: CASSLAAEPSGANVLTF.

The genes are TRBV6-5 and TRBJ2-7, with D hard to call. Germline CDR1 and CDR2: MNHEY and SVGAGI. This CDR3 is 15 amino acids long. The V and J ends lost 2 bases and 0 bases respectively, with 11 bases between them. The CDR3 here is CASSYKDVSSYEQYF. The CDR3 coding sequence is TGTGCCAGCAGTTACAAGGACGTTAGCTCCTACGAGCAGTACTTC.

This chain's CDR3 is CASSAHLAGTFGEQFF. The DNA for the CDR3 is TGTGCCAGCAGTGCCCATCTAGCGGGGACCTTCGGGGAGCAGTTCTTC. The V gene is TRBV6-1, the J gene TRBJ2-1; TRBD2 agrees at 9 bases. The CDR3 loop spans 16 amino acids. Germline CDR1 reads MNHNS; CDR2 reads SASEGT. V trimming: 4 bases; J trimming: 10 bases; junction bases outside the gene matches: 14.

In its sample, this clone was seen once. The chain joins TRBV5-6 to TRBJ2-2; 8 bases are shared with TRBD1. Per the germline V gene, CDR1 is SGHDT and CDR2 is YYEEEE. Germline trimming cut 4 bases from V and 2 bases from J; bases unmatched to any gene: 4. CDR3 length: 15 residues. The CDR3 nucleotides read TGTGCCAGCAGCCCAGGACAGGGTAACACCGGGGAGCTGTTTTTT. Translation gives CASSPGQGNTGELFF.

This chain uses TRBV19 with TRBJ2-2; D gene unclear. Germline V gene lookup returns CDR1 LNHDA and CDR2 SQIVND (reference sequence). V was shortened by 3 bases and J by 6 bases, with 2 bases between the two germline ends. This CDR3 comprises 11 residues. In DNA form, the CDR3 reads TGTGCCAGTAGTATCCCCGGGGAGCTGTTTTTT. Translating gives CASSIPGELFF.

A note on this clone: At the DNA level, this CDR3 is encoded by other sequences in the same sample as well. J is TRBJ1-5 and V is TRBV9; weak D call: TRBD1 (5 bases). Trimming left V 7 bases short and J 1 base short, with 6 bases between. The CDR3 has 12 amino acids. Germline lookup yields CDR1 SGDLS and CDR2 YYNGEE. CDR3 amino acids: CASGGSNQPQHF. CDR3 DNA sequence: TGTGCCAGCGGGGGGAGCAATCAGCCCCAGCATTTT.

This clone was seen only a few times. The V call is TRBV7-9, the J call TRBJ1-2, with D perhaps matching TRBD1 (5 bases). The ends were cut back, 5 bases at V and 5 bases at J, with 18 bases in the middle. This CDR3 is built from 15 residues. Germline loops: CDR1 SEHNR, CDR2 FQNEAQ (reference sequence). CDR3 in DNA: TGTGCCAGCAGCCGCCTCGTACAGGCCCTGTATGGCTACACCTTC. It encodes CASSRLVQALYGYTF.

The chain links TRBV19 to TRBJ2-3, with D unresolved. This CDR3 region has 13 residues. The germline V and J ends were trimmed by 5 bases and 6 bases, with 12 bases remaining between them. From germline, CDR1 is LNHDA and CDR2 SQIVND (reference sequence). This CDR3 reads CASSAQTPDTQYF. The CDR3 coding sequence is TGTGCCAGTAGTGCCCAGACACCCGATACGCAGTATTTT.

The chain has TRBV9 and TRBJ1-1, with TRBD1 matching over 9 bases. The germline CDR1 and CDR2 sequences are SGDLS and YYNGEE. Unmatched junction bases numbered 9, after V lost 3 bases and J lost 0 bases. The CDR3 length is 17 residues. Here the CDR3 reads CASSEASRQGVNTEAFF. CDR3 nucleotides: TGTGCCAGCAGCGAGGCGTCCCGACAGGGGGTGAACACTGAAGCTTTCTTT. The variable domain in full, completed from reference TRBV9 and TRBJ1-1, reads DSGVTQTPKHLITATGQRVTLRCSPRSGDLSVYWYQQSLDQGLQFLIQYYNGEERAKGNILERFSAQQFPDLHSELNLSSLELGDSALYFCASSEASRQGVNTEAFFGQGTRLTVV.

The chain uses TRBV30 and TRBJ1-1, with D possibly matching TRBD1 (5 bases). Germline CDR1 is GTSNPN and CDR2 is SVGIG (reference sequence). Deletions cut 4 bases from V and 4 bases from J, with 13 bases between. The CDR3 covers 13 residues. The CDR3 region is CAWNWGSGTEAFF. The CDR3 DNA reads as TGTGCCTGGAATTGGGGGAGCGGCACTGAAGCTTTCTTT.

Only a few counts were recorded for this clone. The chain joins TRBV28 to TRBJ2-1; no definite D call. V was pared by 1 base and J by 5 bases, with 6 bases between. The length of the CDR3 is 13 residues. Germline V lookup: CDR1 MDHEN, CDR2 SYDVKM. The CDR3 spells CASSLFQDNEQFF. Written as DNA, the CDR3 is TGTGCCAGCAGTTTATTCCAGGACAATGAGCAGTTCTTC.